This T cell receptor beta chain was obtained from a study of blood T cell repertoires in COVID-19. Repertoires were generated with immunoSEQ multiplex PCR, while TCRdb's copy carries only in-frame clones and drops some. The repertoire holds approximately 330,000 clones, with 87% as singletons. CDR1 and CDR2 (germline): GTSNPN, SVGIG (reference sequence). This CDR3 comprises 14 residues. V shed 2 bases and J shed 1 base, with 11 bases lying between them. Material: peripheral blood. V and J are TRBV30 and TRBJ1-1, with TRBD1 as a possible D gene (5 bases). The source is a man aged 25-40 years with COVID-19, enrolled during active disease. Here the CDR3 DNA reads TGTGCCTGGAGTAGGGGTTTGGAGAACACTGAAGCTTTCTTT. Translating it yields CAWSRGLENTEAFF.